These T cell receptor beta chains were read from a single sample in a study of molecular identifiers for immune sequencing clone quantification. TCRdb passed the PCR reads through MiXCR, listing each CDR3 protein once. Counted here are about 320,000 distinct CDR3 sequences, around 21% occurring once; the ten biggest clones make up over 0.7%. The sequencing sample was made of naive CD8+ T cells from blood, with Jurkat cell RNA spiked in. These receptors were taken from a human donor in good health. Some libraries in this study had Jurkat cell RNA spiked in. Each CDR3 is given with its conserved first and last residue. Fields, in order: D gene, J gene, clone size, V gene, CDR3 DNA, CDR3 protein. The D gene is left open where the match is weak. Some rows mark clone size as missing; the rest say once, few, many or name a class of expanded clone.

>.|TRBJ2-7|many|TRBV5-1
TGCGCCAGCAGCGCGGGACAGCCCGAGCAGTACTTC
CASSAGQPEQYF
>.|TRBJ2-3|many|TRBV20-1
TGCAGTGCTCGGGGTGGGTCCGAAGATACGCAGTATTTT
CSARGGSEDTQYF
>TRBD2|TRBJ2-1|.|TRBV11-2
TGTGCCAGCGGCTTAGGGACTAGCGGGGGCGATGAGCAGTTCTTC
CASGLGTSGGDEQFF
>.|TRBJ1-3|many|TRBV6-5
TGTGCCAGCAGTTACGTACAGGGCTCTGGAAACACCATATATTTT
CASSYVQGSGNTIYF
>TRBD1|TRBJ2-5|.|TRBV4-3
TGCGCCAGCAGCCAATTGACAGGGGCCGAAGAGACCCAGTACTTC
CASSQLTGAEETQYF
>.|TRBJ2-7|many|TRBV27
TGTGCCAGCAGTTTAGGTCCGGGCATAAAGTACGAGCAGTACTTC
CASSLGPGIKYEQYF
>.|TRBJ2-7|many|TRBV28
TGTGCCAGCAGTTCATCCGGGACCCAGGACGAGCAGTACTTC
CASSSSGTQDEQYF
>.|TRBJ1-3|many|TRBV7-2
TGTGCCAGCAGCTTAGTTCAGTCCCTATTCTCTGGAAACACCATATATTTT
CASSLVQSLFSGNTIYF
>TRBD1|TRBJ2-7|many|TRBV7-2
TGTGCCAGCAGCTTGTGGGACAGCTCCTACGAGCAGTACTTC
CASSLWDSSYEQYF
>TRBD2|TRBJ2-2|.|TRBV13
TGTGCCAGCAGCCCAGGGAGGGGCCACGGGGAGCTGTTTTTT
CASSPGRGHGELFF
>.|TRBJ2-3|many|TRBV7-2
TGTGCCAGCAGCACAACTGGGTACACAGATACGCAGTATTTT
CASSTTGYTDTQYF
>TRBD1|TRBJ1-1|many|TRBV9
TGTGCCAGCAGCACAGGGGGCGGCACTGAAGCTTTCTTT
CASSTGGGTEAFF
>TRBD1|TRBJ1-5|few|TRBV20-1
TGCAGTGCTAGAGGCGGACAGGGAGGGGGATTTTATAGCAATCAGCCCCAGCATTTT
CSARGGQGGGFYSNQPQHF
>TRBD2|TRBJ2-7|.|TRBV20-1
TGCAGTGCTAGAGGAAGCACTAGCGGTCCCTACGAGCAGTACTTC
CSARGSTSGPYEQYF
>TRBD1|TRBJ1-1|many|TRBV4-3
TGCGCCAGCAGCCAGGACTACTCAGGGGGTAGGGCAGCTTTCTTT
CASSQDYSGGRAAFF
>.|TRBJ1-1|many|TRBV15
TGTGCCACCAGCAGACCCGGGGCAGAAAACACTGAAGCTTTCTTT
CATSRPGAENTEAFF
>TRBD1|TRBJ2-7|many|TRBV7-6
TGTGCCAGCAGCTTGGGACAGGGTCTGGACGAGCAGTACTTC
CASSLGQGLDEQYF
>.|TRBJ1-1|few|TRBV20-1
TGCAGTGCTAGCATGACAGGTCGAAACACTGAAGCTTTCTTT
CSASMTGRNTEAFF
>.|TRBJ1-2|many|TRBV19
TGTGCCAGTAGTATAAGTGGTAACTATGGCTACACCTTC
CASSISGNYGYTF
>.|TRBJ2-7|.|TRBV11-2
TGTGCCAGCAGCTTAGAAAGAGCTAGCGAGCAGTACTTC
CASSLERASEQYF
>.|TRBJ1-5|many|TRBV23-1
TGCGCCAGCAGTCATTTGAGGAGGGGGGGCAATCAGCCCCAGCATTTT
CASSHLRRGGNQPQHF
>TRBD1|TRBJ2-7|many|TRBV7-2
TGTGCCAGCAGCTTAGGTCTCGCAGGGGGAAACTACGAGCAGTACTTC
CASSLGLAGGNYEQYF
>.|TRBJ2-3|many|TRBV20-1
TGCAGTGCTAGAGCGCGGGGTGCCGGATTAGATACGCAGTATTTT
CSARARGAGLDTQYF
>.|TRBJ2-7|.|TRBV12-3/TRBV12-4
TGTGCCAGCAGGGTTGATAGAACCTGGGCGCACTTC
CASRVDRTWAHF
>.|TRBJ1-2|.|TRBV4-3
TGCGCCAGCAGCCAAACCGGGACCGTGAGTAACCATGGCTACACCTTC
CASSQTGTVSNHGYTF
>.|TRBJ2-6|few|TRBV9
TGTGCCAGCGGAGGGTTGAGCTCTGGGGCCAACGTCCTGACTTTC
CASGGLSSGANVLTF
>.|TRBJ1-1|many|TRBV7-6
TGTGCCAGCAGCACCCGGTTGGGGCGGAACACTGAAGCTTTCTTT
CASSTRLGRNTEAFF
>TRBD1|TRBJ2-1|many|TRBV29-1
TGCAGCGTTCCCCTCCCCGGAGACAGGGCCTCCTACAATGAGCAGTTCTTC
CSVPLPGDRASYNEQFF
>TRBD1|TRBJ2-7|.|TRBV7-9
TGTGCCAGCAGCGGGGACAGATTGATGTCCTACGAGCAGTACTTC
CASSGDRLMSYEQYF
>TRBD2|TRBJ2-1|many|TRBV11-3
TGTGCCAGCAGCCGGACCGGGACTAGCGCAAACAATGAGCAGTTCTTC
CASSRTGTSANNEQFF
>.|TRBJ2-7|many|TRBV29-1
TGCAGCGTTGAATCTCCTGGGAGGGGGTACGAGCAGTACTTC
CSVESPGRGYEQYF
>.|TRBJ2-7|many|TRBV20-1
TGCAGTGCTAGAGATAGGGACACGATAAACTACGAGCAGTACTTC
CSARDRDTINYEQYF
>.|TRBJ2-2|.|TRBV7-9
TGTGCCAGCAGCCGAGACGGGACCACCGGGGAGCTGTTTTTT
CASSRDGTTGELFF
>.|TRBJ1-3|.|TRBV9
TGTGCCAGCAGCCCCTCCCCTTCCCGGGCTGGAAACACCATATATTTT
CASSPSPSRAGNTIYF
>.|TRBJ1-2|many|TRBV12-3/TRBV12-4
TGTGCCAGCAGTTTAGGGCAGAATCTTCTCTCCTATGGCTACACCTTC
CASSLGQNLLSYGYTF
>TRBD2|TRBJ2-7|.|TRBV20-1
TGCAGTGCTAGAGATAGGGCGGGGGACCTCTACGAGCAGTACTTC
CSARDRAGDLYEQYF
>.|TRBJ2-1|.|TRBV28
TGTGCCAGCAGTTTATACGTGAAGGGTCAGTTCTTC
CASSLYVKGQFF
>.|TRBJ2-7|few|TRBV30
TGTGCCTGGAGTGACAACTACGAGCAGTACTTC
CAWSDNYEQYF
>TRBD2|TRBJ2-7|.|TRBV20-1
TGCAGTGCTCCGCGGGAGGGAACCTACGAGCAGTACTTC
CSAPREGTYEQYF
>TRBD1|TRBJ1-1|many|TRBV5-5
TGTGCCAGCAGCTTAGCTAGGACAGGGGAAGGAATGAACACTGAAGCTTTCTTT
CASSLARTGEGMNTEAFF
>TRBD1|TRBJ2-7|many|TRBV27
TGTGCCAGCAGTTTTGAGGGGGCCCCCTACGAGCAGTACTTC
CASSFEGAPYEQYF
>.|TRBJ1-1|many|TRBV28
TGTGCCAGCAGCTTTCGAGGAAGCACTGAAGCTTTCTTT
CASSFRGSTEAFF
>.|TRBJ1-3|many|TRBV5-6
TGTGCCAGCAGCTTCGGTGAAGCGGACACCATATATTTT
CASSFGEADTIYF
>.|TRBJ2-1|many|TRBV12-3/TRBV12-4
TGTGCCAGCAGTTTTGCAGGGTTCAATGAGCAGTTCTTC
CASSFAGFNEQFF
>.|TRBJ2-7|few|TRBV19
TGTGCCAGTACCGAGGGGTCCCTCTGGCAGGGCTACGAGCAGTACTTC
CASTEGSLWQGYEQYF
>.|TRBJ1-5|many|TRBV21-1
TGTGCCAGCAGCAAAGACGGGGCAGGGAGTAATAGCAATCAGCCCCAGCATTTT
CASSKDGAGSNSNQPQHF
>.|TRBJ2-1|many|TRBV28
TGTGCCAGCAGTTCGTTCTTAGTCTCCTACAATGAGCAGTTCTTC
CASSSFLVSYNEQFF
>.|TRBJ1-1|many|TRBV28
TGTGCCAGCAGTCTCTACATTGTGGGTGAAGCTTTCTTT
CASSLYIVGEAFF
>.|TRBJ1-2|.|TRBV20-1
TGCAGTGCGGACGGAATTACTAACTATGGCTACACCTTC
CSADGITNYGYTF
>.|TRBJ1-1|.|TRBV2
TGTGCCAGCAGTTCTCCACTTCAGAACACTGAAGCTTTCTTT
CASSSPLQNTEAFF
>.|TRBJ2-3|many|TRBV11-2
TGTGCCAGCAGCCCAGAACCGGTAGCAGATACGCAGTATTTT
CASSPEPVADTQYF
>TRBD2|TRBJ2-1|many|TRBV5-1
TGCGCCAGCAGCCCCCCGAGCGGGGGGGCCTATGAGCAGTTCTTC
CASSPPSGGAYEQFF
>TRBD1|TRBJ2-3|.|TRBV4-1
TGCGCCAGCGGCCCCAGGGACAGGCCAACAGATACGCAGTATTTT
CASGPRDRPTDTQYF
>.|TRBJ1-1|.|TRBV29-1
TGCAGGGCAGGAGGGGCGGAGGATAACACTGAAGCTTTCTTT
CRAGGAEDNTEAFF
>.|TRBJ1-5|many|TRBV19
TGTGCCAGCACGGTGGGCGCCTCTAGCAATCAGCCCCAGCATTTT
CASTVGASSNQPQHF
>.|TRBJ1-1|many|TRBV30
TGTGCCTGGAGTCAGGCCAGTGAAGCTTTCTTT
CAWSQASEAFF
>.|TRBJ2-1|many|TRBV5-4
TGTGCCAGCAGCTTGGCGAGACAGGGAGGCGCCCAAGTCCGGGACGGTGAGCAGTTCTTC
CASSLARQGGAQVRDGEQFF